This TCR beta chain was captured by sequencing in a study of blood T cell repertoires in COVID-19. Original handling: Reference gene primer amplification gave nucleated cell count estimates. This table comes from immunoSEQ multiplex PCR, and its TCRdb copy is limited to in-frame clones, with some not included. For V, J and clone size, that table is used; D and trimming come from the DNA. The table records around 100,000 clones, 70% to 80% of them present only once. The CDR3 totals 15 residues. Germline CDR1 MNHNY, CDR2 SVGAGI (reference sequence). Trimming shortened V by 0 bases and J by 1 base, and 6 bases separated the two germline ends.

The gene calls are TRBV6-6 and TRBJ2-2; D remains unclear. The sequenced material came from peripheral blood. This clonotype originated in a man aged 65-85 years with active or convalescent COVID-19. The CDR3 nucleotides read TGTGCCAGCAGTTACTCGGCAGGGAACACCGGGGAGCTGTTTTTT. Translating gives CASSYSAGNTGELFF.